A selection of T cell receptor beta chains follows, all from one sample in a study of graft-versus-host responses after intestinal transplantation. Generated by immunoSEQ multiplex PCR, the TCRdb table keeps only in-frame clones and is missing some. The sample records tens of thousands of clones, about 95% being singletons. Their specific antigens are unknown. Sequenced material: unstimulated CD8+ T cells sorted from spleen or lymph node cells, taken before transplant. All receptors come from a human donor who was the organ donor for an intestinal transplant. The CDR3 runs from the conserved cysteine through the conserved F or W. D genes are given only for firm matches. Not all rows give a size; the values are once, few, many and, for expanded clones, a class.

size,V,D,J,DNA,CDR3
-,TRBV4-1,-,TRBJ1-1,TGCGCCAGCAGCCAAGCAGGGGCAGGGAACACTGAAGCTTTCTTT,CASSQAGAGNTEAFF
-,TRBV12-5,TRBD1,TRBJ2-7,TGTGCTAGTGCTCTCGTCCTACAGGGGGCGAGGTACGAGCAGTACTTC,CASALVLQGARYEQYF
-,TRBV5-4,-,TRBJ1-2,TGTGCCAGCAGCTTAGGGGGGCCCGCCGGGGCTGGCTACACCTTC,CASSLGGPAGAGYTF
once,TRBV4-3,TRBD1,TRBJ2-5,TGCGCCAGCAGCCAGACAGGGTCACAAGAGACCCAGTACTTC,CASSQTGSQETQYF
-,TRBV30,-,TRBJ2-1,TGTGCCTGGAGTGTGATGGAATACAATGAGCAGTTCTTC,CAWSVMEYNEQFF
-,TRBV6-5,-,TRBJ2-4,TGTGCCAGCACTCCCGGGATCGGTTCCATTCAGTACTTC,CASTPGIGSIQYF
-,TRBV2,-,TRBJ2-7,TGTGCCAGCAGTGCTTTCTCTCCGACTGGCGAGCAGTACTTC,CASSAFSPTGEQYF
-,TRBV5-1,-,TRBJ2-3,TGCGCCAGCAGCTTGGCACAGGGAGGGAGCACAGATACGCAGTATTTT,CASSLAQGGSTDTQYF
-,TRBV5-5,-,TRBJ1-2,TGTGCCAGCAGCTTGTTACCAACAGGGACAAGGCTTGGCTACACCTTC,CASSLLPTGTRLGYTF
-,TRBV18,-,TRBJ2-3,TGTGCCAGCTCACTCCCCCCCGGTCACGGAGATACGCAGTATTTT,CASSLPPGHGDTQYF
-,TRBV27,-,TRBJ1-1,TGTGCCAGCAGTTTGGCGGGGAGCACTGAAGCTTTCTTT,CASSLAGSTEAFF
-,TRBV7-9,-,TRBJ2-7,TGTGCCAGCAGCTTTACAGGCTCCTACGAGCAGTACTTC,CASSFTGSYEQYF
-,TRBV19,-,TRBJ1-5,TGTGCCAGTAGTATTGATGGTTTTCCAAATCAGCCCCAGCATTTT,CASSIDGFPNQPQHF
-,TRBV6-5,-,TRBJ1-2,TGTGCCAGCAGTTACTGCTCCGGATGTTATTTTTATGGCTACACCTTC,CASSYCSGCYFYGYTF
-,TRBV9,-,TRBJ2-1,TGTGCCAGCAGCCTGGGGGGCGGATATGAGCAGTTCTTC,CASSLGGGYEQFF
-,TRBV7-9,-,TRBJ2-7,TGTGCCAGCAGCACCCCCAGTCATCCTCACTCCTACGAGCAGTACTTC,CASSTPSHPHSYEQYF
-,TRBV5-1,TRBD1,TRBJ2-7,TGCGCCAGCAGCTTCGACAGGGCATCCTACGAGCAGTACTTC,CASSFDRASYEQYF
-,TRBV6-5,-,TRBJ1-1,TGTGCCAGCAGTTACGGGTTACTTACTGAAGCTTTCTTT,CASSYGLLTEAFF
-,TRBV5-6,-,TRBJ2-2,TGTGCCAGCAGCTTGCCCGGGATGAACACCGGGGAGCTGTTTTTT,CASSLPGMNTGELFF
once,TRBV4-3,-,TRBJ1-6,TGCGCCAGCAGCCAAGACAGGGTTATCTCCTATAATTCACCCCTCCACTTT,CASSQDRVISYNSPLHF
-,TRBV4-1,-,TRBJ2-7,TGCGCCAGCAGCAAACTAGTAAACTCCTACGAGCAGTACTTC,CASSKLVNSYEQYF
-,TRBV5-4,TRBD2,TRBJ2-3,TGTGCCAGCAGCTTGGTGGGGGGGGGAACAGATACGCAGTATTTT,CASSLVGGGTDTQYF
-,TRBV9,-,TRBJ1-2,TGTGCCAGCAGCGGAGAGGGGGTTTATGGCTACACCTTC,CASSGEGVYGYTF
-,TRBV5-1,-,TRBJ2-7,TGCGCCAGCAGCTTGAACCTGGCCTACGAGCAGTACTTC,CASSLNLAYEQYF
-,TRBV13,TRBD1,TRBJ2-7,TGTGCCAGCAGCAGGACAGGGGACGAGCAGTACTTC,CASSRTGDEQYF
-,TRBV4-2,-,TRBJ2-1,TGTGCCAGCAGCCAAGCGGAGGACTACCCTTACAATGAGCAGTTCTTC,CASSQAEDYPYNEQFF
-,TRBV6-5,TRBD1,TRBJ1-4,TGTGCCAGCAGTTATGGTCCGGGACAGGGAGAAAAACTGTTTTTT,CASSYGPGQGEKLFF
-,TRBV10-2,-,TRBJ1-2,TGCGCCAGCAGTGAGTCGGTAGGGGGTCATGGCTACACCTTC,CASSESVGGHGYTF
few,TRBV5-1,-,TRBJ2-7,TGCGCCAGCAGCTTGGGCGGGTACGAGCAGTACTTC,CASSLGGYEQYF
few,TRBV6-5,TRBD2,TRBJ2-3,TGTGCCAGCACCGGACTAGCGGGGGGGGCAGATACGCAGTATTTT,CASTGLAGGADTQYF
-,TRBV13,TRBD2,TRBJ2-1,TGTGCCAGCAGCCTAGGGACTAGCCACAATGAGCAGTTCTTC,CASSLGTSHNEQFF
-,TRBV5-8,-,TRBJ2-7,TGTGCCAGCAGCCCCCGTGACTCCTACGAGCAGTACTTC,CASSPRDSYEQYF
once,TRBV4-1,-,TRBJ1-5,TGCGCCAGCAGCCAAGATGGGAATCAGCCCCAGCATTTT,CASSQDGNQPQHF
-,TRBV2,TRBD2,TRBJ2-5,TGTGCCAGCAGTGAAGCGGCTAGCGGGGCTGAGACCCAGTACTTC,CASSEAASGAETQYF
-,TRBV4-3,TRBD1,TRBJ1-4,TGCGCCAGCAGCCAAGAAGTGGACAGGGCGGGCACTAATGAAAAACTGTTTTTT,CASSQEVDRAGTNEKLFF
-,TRBV5-4,-,TRBJ1-1,TGTGCCAGCAGCTCCCGGACGGGGAACACTGAAGCTTTCTTT,CASSSRTGNTEAFF
-,TRBV19,TRBD2,TRBJ2-1,TGTGCCAGTAGTAAGTTTAGCGGGGTCTCCTACAATGAGCAGTTCTTC,CASSKFSGVSYNEQFF
-,TRBV30,-,TRBJ1-2,TGTGCCTGGAGTGTACGTGAATTTTCAGCCTCTATATATGGCTACACCTTC,CAWSVREFSASIYGYTF
-,TRBV4-1,-,TRBJ2-1,TGCGCCAGCAGCCAATCCAATGAGCAGTTCTTC,CASSQSNEQFF
once,TRBV20-1,-,TRBJ2-5,TGCAGTGCTAAGGCGGATGGGACCCAGTACTTC,CSAKADGTQYF
-,TRBV18,TRBD2,TRBJ2-2,TGTGCCAGCTCACCAGGGAGCAATAGCGGGGAACCACTAAGACCAACGAACACCGGGGAGCTGTTTTTT,CASSPGSNSGEPLRPTNTGELFF
-,TRBV27,-,TRBJ1-6,TGTGCCAGCAGTTTTTCTGGGGACGCCTATAATTCACCCCTCCACTTT,CASSFSGDAYNSPLHF
-,TRBV5-3,-,TRBJ1-5,TGTGCCACCCCAGGGGGCAATCAGCCCCAGCATTTT,CATPGGNQPQHF
-,TRBV4-1,-,TRBJ1-3,TGCGCCAGCAGCCCGTATCCAGGGAGGGCTCCCGGTTATGGCTCTGGAAACACCATATATTTT,CASSPYPGRAPGYGSGNTIYF
-,TRBV9,TRBD1,TRBJ1-1,TGTGCCAGCAGCGCAGTCGACAGGGGAGGCACTGAAGCTTTCTTT,CASSAVDRGGTEAFF
-,TRBV4-1,-,TRBJ2-4,TGCGCCAGCAGCCTCCGCGCCGGCCTACTAGCCAAAAACATTCAGTACTTC,CASSLRAGLLAKNIQYF
-,TRBV7-9,-,TRBJ2-2,TGTGCCAGCAGCTCCTTCGTGAGTTACAACACCGGGGAGCTGTTTTTT,CASSSFVSYNTGELFF
-,TRBV10-2,-,TRBJ2-3,TGCGCCAGCAGTGACTTGACAGATACGCAGTATTTT,CASSDLTDTQYF
-,TRBV27,TRBD2,TRBJ2-5,TGTGCCAGCAGTTTAGTAGCGGGGGCCATCCAAGAGACCCAGTACTTC,CASSLVAGAIQETQYF
-,TRBV4-1,TRBD1,TRBJ1-5,TGCGCCAGCAGCGATGGGACAGGGGCTTTTGGGACCCAGCATTTT,CASSDGTGAFGTQHF
-,TRBV25-1,-,TRBJ2-4,TGTGCCAGCAAGTTCCCATTAGCCAAAAACATTCAGTACTTC,CASKFPLAKNIQYF
once,TRBV4-1,-,TRBJ2-1,TGCGCCAGCAGCCGGATGACAGACAATGAGCAGTTCTTC,CASSRMTDNEQFF
-,TRBV7-9,-,TRBJ1-2,TGTGCCAGCAGCTTAGTGAATAACGACTATGGCTACACCTTC,CASSLVNNDYGYTF